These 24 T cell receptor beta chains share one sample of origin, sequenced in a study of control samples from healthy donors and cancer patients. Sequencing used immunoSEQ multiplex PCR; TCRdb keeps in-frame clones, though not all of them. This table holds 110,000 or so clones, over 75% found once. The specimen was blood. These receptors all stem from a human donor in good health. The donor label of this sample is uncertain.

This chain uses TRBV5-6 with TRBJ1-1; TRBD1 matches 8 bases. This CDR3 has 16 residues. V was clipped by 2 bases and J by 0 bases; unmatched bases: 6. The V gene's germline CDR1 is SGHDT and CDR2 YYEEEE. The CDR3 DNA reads TGTGCCAGCAGCTTTGACAGGGGTGGCATGAACACTGAAGCTTTCTTT. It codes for CASSFDRGGMNTEAFF.

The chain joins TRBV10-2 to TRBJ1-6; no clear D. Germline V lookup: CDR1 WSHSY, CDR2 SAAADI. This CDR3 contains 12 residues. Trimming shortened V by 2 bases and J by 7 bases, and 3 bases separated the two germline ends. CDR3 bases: TGCGCCAGCAGTGAGGGGAATTCACCCCTCCACTTT. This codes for CASSEGNSPLHF.

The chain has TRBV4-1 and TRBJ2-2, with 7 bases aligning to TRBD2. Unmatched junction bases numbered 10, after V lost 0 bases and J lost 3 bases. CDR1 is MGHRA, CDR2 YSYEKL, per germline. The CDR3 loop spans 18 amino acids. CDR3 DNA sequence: TGCGCCAGCAGCCAAGAGGGCGGCGTCCGGGGGGACACCGGGGAGCTGTTTTTT. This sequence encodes CASSQEGGVRGDTGELFF.

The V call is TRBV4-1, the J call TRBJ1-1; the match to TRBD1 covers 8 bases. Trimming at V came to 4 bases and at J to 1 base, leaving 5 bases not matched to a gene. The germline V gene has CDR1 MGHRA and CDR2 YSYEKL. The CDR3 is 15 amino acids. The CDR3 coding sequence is TGCGCCAGCAGCCTACTTGACAGGGGGAACACTGAAGCTTTCTTT. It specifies CASSLLDRGNTEAFF.

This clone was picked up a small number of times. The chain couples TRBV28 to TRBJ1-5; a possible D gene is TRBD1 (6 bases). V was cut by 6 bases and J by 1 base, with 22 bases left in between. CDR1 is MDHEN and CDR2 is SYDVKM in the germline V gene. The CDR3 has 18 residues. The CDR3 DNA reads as TGTGCCAGCAGCCACCTACCCGGCAGGGGAGGCAGCAATCAGCCCCAGCATTTT. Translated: CASSHLPGRGGSNQPQHF.

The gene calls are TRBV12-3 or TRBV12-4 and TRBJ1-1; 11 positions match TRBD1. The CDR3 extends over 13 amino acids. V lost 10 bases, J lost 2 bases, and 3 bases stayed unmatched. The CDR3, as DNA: TGTGCCACCGGGACAGGGGGAAACACTGAAGCTTTCTTT. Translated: CATGTGGNTEAFF.

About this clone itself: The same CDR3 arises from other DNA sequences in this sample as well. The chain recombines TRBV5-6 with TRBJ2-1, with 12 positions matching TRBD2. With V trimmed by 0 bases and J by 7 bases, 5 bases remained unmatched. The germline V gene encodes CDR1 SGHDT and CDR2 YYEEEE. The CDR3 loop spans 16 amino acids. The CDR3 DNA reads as TGTGCCAGCAGCTTGGTTCTAGCGGGGGGGCAGAATGAGCAGTTCTTC. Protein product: CASSLVLAGGQNEQFF. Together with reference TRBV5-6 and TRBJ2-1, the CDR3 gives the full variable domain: DAGVTQSPTHLIKTRGQQVTLRCSPKSGHDTVSWYQQALGQGPQFIFQYYEEEERQRGNFPDRFSGHQFPNYSSELNVNALLLGDSALYLCASSLVLAGGQNEQFFGPGTRLTVL.

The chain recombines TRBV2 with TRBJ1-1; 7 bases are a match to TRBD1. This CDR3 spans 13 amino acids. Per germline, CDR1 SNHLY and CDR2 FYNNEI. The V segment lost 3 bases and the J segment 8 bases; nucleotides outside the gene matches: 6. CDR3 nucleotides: TGTGCCAGCAGTGATCGCAGGGGGGTGGAAGCTTTCTTT. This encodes CASSDRRGVEAFF.

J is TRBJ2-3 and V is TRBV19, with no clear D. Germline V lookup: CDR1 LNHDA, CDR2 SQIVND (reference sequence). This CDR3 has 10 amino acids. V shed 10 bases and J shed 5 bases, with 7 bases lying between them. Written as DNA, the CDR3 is TGTGCCACCCGGAGAGATACGCAGTATTTT. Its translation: CATRRDTQYF.

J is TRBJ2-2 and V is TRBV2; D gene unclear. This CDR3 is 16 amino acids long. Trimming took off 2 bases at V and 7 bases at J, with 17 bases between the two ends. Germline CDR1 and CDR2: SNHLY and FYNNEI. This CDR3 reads CASSEIAPSTGGELFF. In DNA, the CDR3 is TGTGCCAGCAGTGAAATTGCGCCATCAACGGGCGGGGAGCTGTTTTTT.

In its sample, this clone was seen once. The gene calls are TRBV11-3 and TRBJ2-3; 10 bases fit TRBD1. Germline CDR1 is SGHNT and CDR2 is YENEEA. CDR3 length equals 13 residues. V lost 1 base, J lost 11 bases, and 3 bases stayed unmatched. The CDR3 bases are TGTGCCAGCAGCTTAGTAGGGACAGGGGAGCAGTATTTT. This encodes CASSLVGTGEQYF. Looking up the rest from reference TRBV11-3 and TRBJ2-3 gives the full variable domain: EAGVVQSPRYKIIEKKQPVAFWCNPISGHNTLYWYLQNLGQGPELLIRYENEEAVDDSQLPKDRFSAERLKGVDSTLKIQPAELGDSAVYLCASSLVGTGEQYFGPGTRLTVL.

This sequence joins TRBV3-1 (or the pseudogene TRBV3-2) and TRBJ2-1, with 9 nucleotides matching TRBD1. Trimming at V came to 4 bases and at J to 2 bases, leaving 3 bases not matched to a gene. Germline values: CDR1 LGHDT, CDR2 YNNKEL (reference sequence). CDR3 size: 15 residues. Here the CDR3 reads CASSRGQGPYNEQFF. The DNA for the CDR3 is TGTGCCAGCAGCCGGGGACAGGGACCCTACAATGAGCAGTTCTTC.

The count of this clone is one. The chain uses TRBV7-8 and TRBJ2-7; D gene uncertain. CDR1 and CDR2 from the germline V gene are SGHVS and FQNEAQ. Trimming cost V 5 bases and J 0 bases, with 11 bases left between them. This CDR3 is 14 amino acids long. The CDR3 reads CASSPRRSSYEQYV. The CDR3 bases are TGTGCCAGCAGCCCGCGACGGAGCTCCTACGAGCAGTACGTC.

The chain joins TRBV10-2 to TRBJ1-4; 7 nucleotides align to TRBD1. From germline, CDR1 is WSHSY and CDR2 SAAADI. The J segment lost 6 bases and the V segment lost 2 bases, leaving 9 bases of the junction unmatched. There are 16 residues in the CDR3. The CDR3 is CASSEPHRGWDEKLFF. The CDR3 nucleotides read TGCGCCAGCAGTGAGCCACACAGGGGATGGGATGAAAAACTGTTTTTT.

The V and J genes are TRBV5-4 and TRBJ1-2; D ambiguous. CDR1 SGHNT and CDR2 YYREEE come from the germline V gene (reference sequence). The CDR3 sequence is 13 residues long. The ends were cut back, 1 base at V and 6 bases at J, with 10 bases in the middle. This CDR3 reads CASSLNPGDGYTF. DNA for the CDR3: TGTGCCAGCAGCTTGAACCCCGGGGATGGCTACACCTTC.

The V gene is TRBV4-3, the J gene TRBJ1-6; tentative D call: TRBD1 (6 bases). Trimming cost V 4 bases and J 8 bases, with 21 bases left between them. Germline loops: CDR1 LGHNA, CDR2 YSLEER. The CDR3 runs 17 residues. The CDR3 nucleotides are TGCGCCAGCAGCCTAGGGCCACCGGGACAAACGGATTCACCCCTCCACTTT. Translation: CASSLGPPGQTDSPLHF.

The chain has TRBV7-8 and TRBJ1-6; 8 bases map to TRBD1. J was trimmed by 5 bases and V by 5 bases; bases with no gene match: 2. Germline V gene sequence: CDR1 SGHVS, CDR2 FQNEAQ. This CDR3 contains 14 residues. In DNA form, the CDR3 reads TGTGCCAGCAGCGCGGGACAGGATAATTCACCCCTCCACTTT. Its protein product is CASSAGQDNSPLHF.

The CDR3, as DNA: TGCGCCAGCAGCTTAGGACTAGCGGGGAACGAGCAGTTCTTC. This codes for CASSLGLAGNEQFF. The chain recombines TRBV5-1 with TRBJ2-1; 12 bases map to TRBD2. The V gene end was trimmed by 2 bases and the J gene end by 10 bases; junction bases not matched to a gene: 4. The CDR3 has 14 residues. Germline CDR1 reads SGHRS; CDR2 reads YFSETQ.

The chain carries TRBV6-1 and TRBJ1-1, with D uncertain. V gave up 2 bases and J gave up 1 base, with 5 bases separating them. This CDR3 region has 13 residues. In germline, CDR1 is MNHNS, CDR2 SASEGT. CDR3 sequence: CASSERENTEAFF. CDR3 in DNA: TGTGCCAGCAGTGAAAGAGAGAACACTGAAGCTTTCTTT.

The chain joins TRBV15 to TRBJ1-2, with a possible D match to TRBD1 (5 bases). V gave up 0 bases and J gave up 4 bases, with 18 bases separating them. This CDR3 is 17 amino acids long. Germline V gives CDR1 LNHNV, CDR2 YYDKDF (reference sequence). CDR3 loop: CATSRDRIRAGIYGYTF. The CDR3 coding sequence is TGTGCCACCAGCAGAGATAGGATCAGGGCAGGGATCTATGGCTACACCTTC.

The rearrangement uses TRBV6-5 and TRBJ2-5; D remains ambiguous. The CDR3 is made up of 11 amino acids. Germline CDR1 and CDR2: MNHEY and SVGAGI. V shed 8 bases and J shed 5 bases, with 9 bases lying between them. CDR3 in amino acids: CASDLWETQYF. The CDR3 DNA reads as TGTGCCAGCGACCTCTGGGAGACCCAGTACTTC.

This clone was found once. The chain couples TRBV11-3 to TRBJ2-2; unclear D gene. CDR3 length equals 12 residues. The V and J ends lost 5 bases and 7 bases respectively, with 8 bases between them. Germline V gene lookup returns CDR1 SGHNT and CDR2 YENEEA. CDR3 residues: CASSKSVGELFF. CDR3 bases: TGTGCCAGCAGCAAGAGTGTCGGGGAGCTGTTTTTT.

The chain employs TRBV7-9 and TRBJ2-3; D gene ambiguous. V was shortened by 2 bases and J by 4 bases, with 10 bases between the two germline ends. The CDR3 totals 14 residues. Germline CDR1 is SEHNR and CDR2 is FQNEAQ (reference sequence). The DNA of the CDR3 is TGTGCCAGCAGCTTATTTACTGGCCCAGATACGCAGTATTTT. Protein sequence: CASSLFTGPDTQYF.

Here the CDR3 reads CATYRVNTGELFF. CDR3 nucleotide sequence: TGTGCCACCTACAGAGTGAACACCGGGGAGCTGTTTTTT. The gene calls are TRBV12-3 or TRBV12-4 and TRBJ2-2; unclear D gene. V gave up 10 bases and J gave up 1 base, with 10 bases separating them. The CDR3 has 13 residues.